The rows below give T cell receptor beta chains drawn from one sample of a study of cytomegalovirus exposure and HLA in healthy donors. TCRdb's table, derived via immunoSEQ multiplex PCR, lists solely in-frame clones and lacks some. The sample has about 94,000 clones; 50% to 75% are singletons. The sample was PBMCs. Receptors were obtained from a man younger than 45 in good health and CMV-seronegative. Both conserved end residues are part of each CDR3. D genes are given only for firm matches.

D gene,V gene,CDR3 protein
NA,TRBV5-1,CASSLVAGGGEQFF
TRBD2,TRBV11-3,CASSTGTSGDTGELFF
TRBD2,TRBV4-1,CASSQELDLAGGPPDTQYF
NA,TRBV6-6,CASTRDPSTDTQYF
TRBD1,TRBV28,CASSITGGNQPQHF
NA,TRBV7-2,CASSFLADNQETQYF
TRBD1,TRBV27,CASSAYRGNTEAFF
NA,TRBV12-5,CASGLRANYGYTF
NA,TRBV6-6,CANKPGHNTEAFF
NA,TRBV19,CATYQEGVETDTQYF
TRBD2,TRBV25-1,CATGLAGSHEQYF
NA,TRBV2,CASSSQNYGYTF
TRBD2,TRBV4-2,CASSLISTSGRDEQYF